This T cell receptor beta chain derives from a study of blood T cells in healthy people across ages (dated by TCRdb to the mid-2010s). As for the study more broadly: In model experiments, template switching captured roughly one uniquely barcoded TCR beta cDNA molecule for every two T cells. The study measured age-related changes in TCR beta repertoire diversity using deep sequencing normalized with unique cDNA molecular identifiers. Four age groups were formed from the donors: young (average roughly 15 years), middle-aged (roughly 38), aged (over 55) and long-lived (around 80). To avoid experimental bias, donors of different ages were distributed randomly across sequencing lanes. The study analyzed two additional independent replicas of 1 million unique cDNA reads from the same blood draw for two donors, one aged 18 to 30 and one aged 80 or older.

General conclusions and limits of the study: Compared with the aged group, the long-lived group had more naive CD4+ T cells, fewer expanded clones and increased TCR diversity, a pattern suggesting age selection. As age increased, observed TCR beta diversity per million T cells dropped in a roughly linear way, and a significant reduction was already evident by age around 41. Estimates of total diversity based on one million sequenced T cells were considered lower bounds and underestimates. Because donor CMV infection status was unknown, age-related changes in expanded clonotypes were potentially confounded. There was a strong correlation between observed TCR beta diversity and the percentage of naive T cells measured by flow cytometry. Because profiling used bulk unsorted PBMCs, naive and antigen-experienced compartments could not be compared conclusively.

The donors were about 40 Caucasian individuals from Russia, aged roughly 6 to 100 years, who were systemically healthy. Ten milliliters of peripheral blood were collected from each donor into EDTA-treated Vacutainer tubes. Ficoll-Paque density-gradient centrifugation was used to isolate PBMCs, with at least 6.5 million per sample. Total RNA, at least 6 micrograms per sample, was extracted from PBMCs with Trizol reagent. For every donor, flow cytometry on a PBMC aliquot measured the percentage of naive CD45RAhigh/CD27high T cells. As concerns this clonotype: Its specific antigen is unknown. Base qualities are not provided; no much larger clone lies one nucleotide away.

The library was generated by 5' RACE. TCRdb names Illumina HiSeq 2500 as the instrument used. A second PCR of about 7 to 12 cycles was run with a J-beta primer mix and a sample-barcoded 5' primer. Each TCR beta cDNA molecule received a unique molecular identifier from a template-switch 5' adaptor carrying 12 random nucleotides. Each sample yielded at least 3 million CDR3-containing paired-end reads. The Mint cDNA synthesis kit, primed by a TRBC-specific oligonucleotide, was used to synthesize first-strand cDNA from all RNA. All cDNA was treated with uracil-DNA glycosylase and then went through a first 18-cycle PCR with the universal primers M1SS and BC2_uni_R. As for the original processing: For normalization, 1 million high-quality reads were randomly selected from each sample, with every read carrying a distinct molecular identifier. Instead of being binned into consensus sequences, reads with shared molecular identifiers were discarded. MiTCR, set to a Q25 quality threshold and the strictest error-elimination algorithm, was used for CDR3 identification, clonotype clustering and error correction. Lower-bound total TCR beta diversity was estimated with a nonparametric unseen species model using Euler transformation. TCRdb trimmed the raw reads at Q25, called clones with MiXCR and kept productive beta chains. A single entry per CDR3 protein holds the most common genes and DNA from its merged rows. V and J calls and clone size were set by TCRdb, not the authors. The sample records over 550,000 distinct CDR3 sequences, around 31% of which are singletons. The ten largest clones capture 15% to 19% of the sample.

V is cut by 1 base and J by 4 bases, and the space between the germline ends is 15 bases. Taken from the germline V gene (reference sequence), the CDR1 and CDR2 loops are LGHDT and YNNKEL. The cysteine opens and the phenylalanine closes a CDR3 of 16 amino acids. The sequence is cut down to CDR3 DNA, 48 bases in frame from base 1. The origin of this receptor is a woman over 75 in good health. The sequencing input was blood. The sequence is built from TRBV3-1 and TRBJ2-3; the D gene may be TRBD1 or TRBD2, since each aligns over 5 bases. The CDR3 is CASSQAPRQGPDTQYF. The nucleotide sequence is TGTGCCAGCAGCCAAGCCCCCCGGCAGGGACCAGATACGCAGTATTTT.